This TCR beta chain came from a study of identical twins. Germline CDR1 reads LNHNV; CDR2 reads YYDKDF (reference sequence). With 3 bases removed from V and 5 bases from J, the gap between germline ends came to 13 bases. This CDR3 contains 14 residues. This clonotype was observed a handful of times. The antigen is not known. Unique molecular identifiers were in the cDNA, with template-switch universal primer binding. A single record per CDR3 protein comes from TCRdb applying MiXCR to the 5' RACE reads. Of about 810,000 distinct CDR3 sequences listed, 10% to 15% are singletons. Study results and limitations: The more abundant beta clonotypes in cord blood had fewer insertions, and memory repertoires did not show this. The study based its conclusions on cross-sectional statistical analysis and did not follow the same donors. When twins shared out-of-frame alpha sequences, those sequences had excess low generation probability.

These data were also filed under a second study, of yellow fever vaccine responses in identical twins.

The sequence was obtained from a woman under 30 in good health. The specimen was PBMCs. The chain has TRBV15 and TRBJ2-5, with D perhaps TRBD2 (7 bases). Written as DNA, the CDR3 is TGTGCCACCAGCAGCGGGGGGCTTAGGGAGACCCAGTACTTC. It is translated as CATSSGGLRETQYF.